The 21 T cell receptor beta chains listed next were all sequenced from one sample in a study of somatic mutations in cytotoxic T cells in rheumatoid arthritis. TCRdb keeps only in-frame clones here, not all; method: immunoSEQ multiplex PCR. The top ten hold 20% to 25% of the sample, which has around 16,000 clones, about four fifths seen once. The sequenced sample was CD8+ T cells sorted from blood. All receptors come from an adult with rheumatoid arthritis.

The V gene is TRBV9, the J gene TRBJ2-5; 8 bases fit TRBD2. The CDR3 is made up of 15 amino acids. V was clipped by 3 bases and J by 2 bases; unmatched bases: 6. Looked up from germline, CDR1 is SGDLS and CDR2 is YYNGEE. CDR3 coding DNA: TGTGCCAGCAGCGGCCCGGGACTAGGTCAAGAGACCCAGTACTTC. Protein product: CASSGPGLGQETQYF.

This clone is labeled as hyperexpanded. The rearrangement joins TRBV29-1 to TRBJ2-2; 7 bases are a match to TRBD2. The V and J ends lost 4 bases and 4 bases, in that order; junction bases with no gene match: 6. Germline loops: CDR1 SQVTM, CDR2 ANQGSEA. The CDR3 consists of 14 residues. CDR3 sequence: CSVVMLAGTGELFF. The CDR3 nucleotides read TGCAGCGTTGTAATGTTAGCGGGCACCGGGGAGCTGTTTTTT.

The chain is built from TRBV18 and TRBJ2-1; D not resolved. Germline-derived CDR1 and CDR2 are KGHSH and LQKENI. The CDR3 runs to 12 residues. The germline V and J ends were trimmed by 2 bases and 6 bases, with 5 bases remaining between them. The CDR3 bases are TGTGCCAGCTCACCATGGGGCAATGAGCAGTTCTTC. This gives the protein CASSPWGNEQFF.

The CDR3 loop is CASLGTGIPYGYTF. CDR3 DNA sequence: TGTGCCAGCCTCGGGACAGGGATACCCTATGGCTACACCTTC. The chain uses TRBV2 and TRBJ1-2, with 9 bases aligning to TRBD1. The CDR3 consists of 14 residues. The ends lost 8 bases at V and 4 bases at J; junction bases unmatched: 8. Germline CDR1 reads SNHLY; CDR2 reads FYNNEI.

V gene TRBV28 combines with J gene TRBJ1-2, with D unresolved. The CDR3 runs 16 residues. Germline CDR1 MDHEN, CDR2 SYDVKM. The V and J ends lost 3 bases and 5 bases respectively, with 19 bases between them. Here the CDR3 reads CASSLPTAQPLYGYTF. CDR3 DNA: TGTGCCAGCAGTTTGCCCACCGCCCAACCGTTATATGGCTACACCTTC.

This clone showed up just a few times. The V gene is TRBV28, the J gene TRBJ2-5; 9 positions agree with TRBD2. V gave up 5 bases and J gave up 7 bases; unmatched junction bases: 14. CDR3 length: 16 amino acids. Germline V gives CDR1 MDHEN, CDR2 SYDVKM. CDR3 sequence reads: CASSPISGAGGWTQYF. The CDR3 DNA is TGTGCCAGCAGTCCGATCTCGGGGGCGGGAGGGTGGACCCAGTACTTC.

In nucleotides, the CDR3 is TGTGCCACCCGAGTGGGAGGGGCGTCCGGGGAGCTGTTTTTT. The encoded protein is CATRVGGASGELFF. This rearrangement joins TRBV28 to TRBJ2-2; 7 nucleotides line up with TRBD2. The trim removed 10 bases at V and 6 bases at J, leaving 11 bases unmatched. The CDR3 length is 14 residues. CDR1 is MDHEN and CDR2 is SYDVKM in the germline V gene.

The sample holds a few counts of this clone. CDR3 sequence reads: CASDTDGYTF. The CDR3 coding sequence is TGTGCCAGCGACACGGATGGCTACACCTTC. J is TRBJ1-2 and V is TRBV7-9; D not resolved. CDR3 length: 10 residues. Trimming pared 8 bases from V and 6 bases from J, leaving 7 bases between. The germline gives CDR1 SEHNR, CDR2 FQNEAQ (reference sequence).

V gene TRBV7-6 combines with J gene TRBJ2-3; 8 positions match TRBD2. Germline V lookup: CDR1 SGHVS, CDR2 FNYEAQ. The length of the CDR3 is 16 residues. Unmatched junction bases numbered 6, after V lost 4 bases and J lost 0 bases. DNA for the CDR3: TGTGCCAGCAGCTCGGAAGCGGGAGTGAGCACAGATACGCAGTATTTT. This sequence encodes CASSSEAGVSTDTQYF.

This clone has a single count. The CDR3 here is CAWRRMGWDSQFF. CDR3 DNA sequence: TGTGCCTGGAGGCGAATGGGTTGGGACTCTCAGTTCTTC. V is TRBV30 and J is TRBJ2-1, with D possibly being TRBD2 (6 bases). The CDR3 extends over 13 amino acids. Trimming pared 3 bases from V and 13 bases from J, leaving 19 bases between. Germline V gene data show CDR1 as GTSNPN and CDR2 as SVGIG (reference sequence).

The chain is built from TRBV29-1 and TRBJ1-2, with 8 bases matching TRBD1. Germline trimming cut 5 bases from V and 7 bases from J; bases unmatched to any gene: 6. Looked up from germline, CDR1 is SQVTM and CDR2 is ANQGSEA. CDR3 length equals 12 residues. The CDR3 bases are TGCAGCGTTCCGGACAGGGCTCTTGGCTACACCTTC. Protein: CSVPDRALGYTF.

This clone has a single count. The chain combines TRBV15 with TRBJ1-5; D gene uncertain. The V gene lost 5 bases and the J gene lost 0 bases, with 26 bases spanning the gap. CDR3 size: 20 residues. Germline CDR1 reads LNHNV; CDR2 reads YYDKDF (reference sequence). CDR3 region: CATSVSRAPIGFYSNQPQHF. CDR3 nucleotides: TGTGCCACCAGCGTTTCTCGGGCCCCAATAGGGTTCTATAGCAATCAGCCCCAGCATTTT. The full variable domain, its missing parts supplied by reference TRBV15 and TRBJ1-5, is DAMVIQNPRYQVTQFGKPVTLSCSQTLNHNVMYWYQQKSSQAPKLLFHYYDKDFNNEADTPDNFQSRRPNTSFCFLDIRSPGLGDTAMYLCATSVSRAPIGFYSNQPQHFGDGTRLSIL.

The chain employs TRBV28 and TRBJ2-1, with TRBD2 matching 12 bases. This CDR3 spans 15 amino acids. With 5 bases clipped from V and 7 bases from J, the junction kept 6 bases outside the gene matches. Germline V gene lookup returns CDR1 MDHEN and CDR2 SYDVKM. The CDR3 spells CASSPRLAGVNEQFF. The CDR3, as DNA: TGTGCCAGCAGTCCCCGACTAGCGGGAGTGAATGAGCAGTTCTTC.

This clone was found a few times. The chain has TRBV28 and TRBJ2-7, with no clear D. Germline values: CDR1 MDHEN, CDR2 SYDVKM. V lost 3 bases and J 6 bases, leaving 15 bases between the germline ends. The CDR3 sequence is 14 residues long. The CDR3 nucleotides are TGTGCCAGCAGTTTTGAGGACGGTCGGGTCGAGCAGTACTTC. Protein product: CASSFEDGRVEQYF.

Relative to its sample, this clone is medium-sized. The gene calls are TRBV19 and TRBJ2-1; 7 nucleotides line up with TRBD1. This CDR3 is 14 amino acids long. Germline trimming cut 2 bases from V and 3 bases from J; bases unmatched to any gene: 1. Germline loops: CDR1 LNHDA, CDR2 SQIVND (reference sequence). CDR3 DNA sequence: TGTGCCAGTAGTATACAGGGGGACTACAATGAGCAGTTCTTC. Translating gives CASSIQGDYNEQFF.

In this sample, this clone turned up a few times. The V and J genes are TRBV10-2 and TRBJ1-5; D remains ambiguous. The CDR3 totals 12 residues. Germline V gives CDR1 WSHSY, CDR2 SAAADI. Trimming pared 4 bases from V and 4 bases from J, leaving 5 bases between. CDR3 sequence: CASSAGNQPQHF. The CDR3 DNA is TGCGCCAGCAGTGCGGGGAATCAGCCCCAGCATTTT.

The chain's CDR3 is CASSEVLDTQYF. The CDR3 region has the DNA TGTGCCAGCAGCGAAGTACTGGATACGCAGTATTTT. The chain uses TRBV9 and TRBJ2-3; D is ambiguous. Germline loops: CDR1 SGDLS, CDR2 YYNGEE. The CDR3 has 12 residues. Trimming removed 3 bases from V and 6 bases from J, with 8 bases in between.

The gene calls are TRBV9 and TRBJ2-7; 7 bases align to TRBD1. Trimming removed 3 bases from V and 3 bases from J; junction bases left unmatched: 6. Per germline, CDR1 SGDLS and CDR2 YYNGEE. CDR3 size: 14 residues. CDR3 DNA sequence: TGTGCCAGCAGCGGAGACAGGGAAGGCTACGAGCAGTACTTC. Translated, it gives CASSGDREGYEQYF. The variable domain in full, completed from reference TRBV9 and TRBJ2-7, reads DSGVTQTPKHLITATGQRVTLRCSPRSGDLSVYWYQQSLDQGLQFLIQYYNGEERAKGNILERFSAQQFPDLHSELNLSSLELGDSALYFCASSGDREGYEQYFGPGTRLTVT.

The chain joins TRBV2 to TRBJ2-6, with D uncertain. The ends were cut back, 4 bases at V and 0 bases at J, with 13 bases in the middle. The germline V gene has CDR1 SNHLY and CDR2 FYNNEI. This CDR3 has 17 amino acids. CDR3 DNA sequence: TGTGCCAGCAGTGGTCGTCGGAACTCCTCTGGGGCCAACGTCCTGACTTTC. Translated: CASSGRRNSSGANVLTF.

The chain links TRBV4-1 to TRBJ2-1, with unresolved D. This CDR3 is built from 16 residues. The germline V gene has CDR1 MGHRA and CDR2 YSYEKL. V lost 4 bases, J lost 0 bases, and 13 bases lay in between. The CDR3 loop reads CASSPHLTSSYNEQFF. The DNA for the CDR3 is TGCGCCAGCAGCCCTCACCTGACCAGCTCCTACAATGAGCAGTTCTTC.

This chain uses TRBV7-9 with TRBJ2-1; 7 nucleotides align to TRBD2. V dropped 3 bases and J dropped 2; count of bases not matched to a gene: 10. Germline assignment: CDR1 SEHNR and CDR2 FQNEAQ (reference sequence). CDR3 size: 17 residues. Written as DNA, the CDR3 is TGTGCCAGCAGCTTTCCCACGGCGGGAGAGGCCTACAATGAGCAGTTCTTC. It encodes CASSFPTAGEAYNEQFF.